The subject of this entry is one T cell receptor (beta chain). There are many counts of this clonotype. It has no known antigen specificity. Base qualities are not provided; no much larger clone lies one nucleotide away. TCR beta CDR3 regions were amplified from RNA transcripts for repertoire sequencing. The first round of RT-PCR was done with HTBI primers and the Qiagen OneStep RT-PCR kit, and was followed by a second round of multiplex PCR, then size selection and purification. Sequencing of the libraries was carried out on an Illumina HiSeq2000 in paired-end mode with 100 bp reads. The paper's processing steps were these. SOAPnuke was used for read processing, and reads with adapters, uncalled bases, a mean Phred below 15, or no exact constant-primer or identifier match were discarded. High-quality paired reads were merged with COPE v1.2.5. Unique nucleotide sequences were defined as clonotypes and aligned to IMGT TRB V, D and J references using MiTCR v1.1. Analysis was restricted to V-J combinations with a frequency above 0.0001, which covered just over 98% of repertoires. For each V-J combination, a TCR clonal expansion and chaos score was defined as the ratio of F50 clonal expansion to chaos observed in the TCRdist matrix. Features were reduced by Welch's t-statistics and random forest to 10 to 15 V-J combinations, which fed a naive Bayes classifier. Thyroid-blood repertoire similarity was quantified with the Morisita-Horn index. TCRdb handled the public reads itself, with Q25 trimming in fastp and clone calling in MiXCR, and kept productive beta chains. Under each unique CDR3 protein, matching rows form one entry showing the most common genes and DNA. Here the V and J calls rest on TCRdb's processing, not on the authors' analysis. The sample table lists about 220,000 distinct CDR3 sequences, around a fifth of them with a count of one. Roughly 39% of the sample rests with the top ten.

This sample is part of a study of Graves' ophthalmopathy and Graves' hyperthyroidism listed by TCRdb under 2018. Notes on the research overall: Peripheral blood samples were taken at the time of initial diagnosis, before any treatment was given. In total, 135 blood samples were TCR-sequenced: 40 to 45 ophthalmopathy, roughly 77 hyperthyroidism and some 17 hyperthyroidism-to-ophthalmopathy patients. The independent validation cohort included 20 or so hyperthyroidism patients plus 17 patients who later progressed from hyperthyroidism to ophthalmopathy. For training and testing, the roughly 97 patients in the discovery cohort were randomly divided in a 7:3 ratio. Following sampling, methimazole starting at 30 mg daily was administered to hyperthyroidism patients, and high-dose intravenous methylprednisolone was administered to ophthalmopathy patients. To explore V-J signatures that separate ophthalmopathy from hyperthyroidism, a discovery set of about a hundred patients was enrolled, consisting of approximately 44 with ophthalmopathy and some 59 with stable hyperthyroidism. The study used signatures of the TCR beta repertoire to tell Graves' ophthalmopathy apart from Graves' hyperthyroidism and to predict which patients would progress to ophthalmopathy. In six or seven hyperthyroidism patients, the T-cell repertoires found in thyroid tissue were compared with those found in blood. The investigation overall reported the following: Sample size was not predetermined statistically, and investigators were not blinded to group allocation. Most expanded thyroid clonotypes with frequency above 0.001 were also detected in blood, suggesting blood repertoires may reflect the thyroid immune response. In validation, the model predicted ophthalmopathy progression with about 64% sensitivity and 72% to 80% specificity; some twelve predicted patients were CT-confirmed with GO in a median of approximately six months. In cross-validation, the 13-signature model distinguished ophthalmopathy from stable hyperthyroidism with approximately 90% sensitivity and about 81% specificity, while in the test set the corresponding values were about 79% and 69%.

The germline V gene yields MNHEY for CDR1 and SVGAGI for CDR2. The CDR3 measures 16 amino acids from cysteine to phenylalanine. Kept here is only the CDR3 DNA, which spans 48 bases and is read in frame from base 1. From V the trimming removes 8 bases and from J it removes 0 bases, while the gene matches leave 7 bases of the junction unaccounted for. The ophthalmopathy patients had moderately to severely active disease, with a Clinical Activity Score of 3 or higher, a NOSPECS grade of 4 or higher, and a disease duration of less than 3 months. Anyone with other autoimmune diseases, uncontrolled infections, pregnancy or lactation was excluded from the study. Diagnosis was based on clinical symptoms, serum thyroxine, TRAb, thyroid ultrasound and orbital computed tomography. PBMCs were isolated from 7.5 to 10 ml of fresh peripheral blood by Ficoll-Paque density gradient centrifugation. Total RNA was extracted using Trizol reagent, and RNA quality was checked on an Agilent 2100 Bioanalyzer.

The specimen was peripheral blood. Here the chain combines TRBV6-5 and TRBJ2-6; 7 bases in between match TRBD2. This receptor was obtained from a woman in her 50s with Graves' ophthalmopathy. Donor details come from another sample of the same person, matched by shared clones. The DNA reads TGTGCCAGCGGGAGGGCAGCGAGCTCTGGGGCCAACGTCCTGACTTTC. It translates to CASGRAASSGANVLTF.